The T cell receptor beta chain described here comes from a study of blood T cell repertoires in COVID-19. Study information: The samples span acute and convalescent COVID-19 from the United States, Italy and Spain.

The CDR3 spans 16 residues. CDR1 is SGHRS and CDR2 is YFSETQ in the germline V gene. V lost 7 bases to trimming and J lost 1 base; unmatched junction nucleotides: 11. Profiling relied on immunoSEQ multiplex PCR, and the TCRdb table lists in-frame clones only, not all of them. The data show 300,000 to 500,000 clones, around 87% seen once. The sequence was obtained from a woman aged 25 to 39 with acute COVID-19. The gene calls are TRBV5-1 and TRBJ2-3; 8 bases are shared with TRBD2. What was sequenced was PBMCs or T cells enriched from blood (not recorded which). Written as DNA, the CDR3 is TGCGCCAGCTTTGACTTCAGCGGGGGTGGCACAGATACGCAGTATTTT. This sequence encodes CASFDFSGGGTDTQYF.